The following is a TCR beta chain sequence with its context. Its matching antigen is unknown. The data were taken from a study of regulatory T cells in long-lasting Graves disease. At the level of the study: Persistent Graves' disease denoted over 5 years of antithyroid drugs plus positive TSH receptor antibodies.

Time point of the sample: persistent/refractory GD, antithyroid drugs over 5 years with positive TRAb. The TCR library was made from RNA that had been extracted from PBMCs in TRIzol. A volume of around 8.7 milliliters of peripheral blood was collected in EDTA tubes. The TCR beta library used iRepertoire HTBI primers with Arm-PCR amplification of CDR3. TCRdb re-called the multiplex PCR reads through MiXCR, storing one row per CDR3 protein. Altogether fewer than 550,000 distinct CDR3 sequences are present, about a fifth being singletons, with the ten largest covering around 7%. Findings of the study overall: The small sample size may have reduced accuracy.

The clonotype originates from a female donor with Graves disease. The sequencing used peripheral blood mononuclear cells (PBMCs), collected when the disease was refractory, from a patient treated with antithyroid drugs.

This CDR3 is CASSVGDWDSPYGYTF. In DNA form, the CDR3 reads TGTGCCAGCAGCGTTGGTGATTGGGACAGTCCTTATGGCTACACCTTC. This rearrangement joins TRBV5-5 to TRBJ1-2; TRBD1 aligns across 7 bases. Germline-derived CDR1 and CDR2 are SGHKS and YYEKEE (reference sequence). Trimming took 4 bases from V and 5 from J; bases not matched to a gene: 14. This CDR3 spans 16 amino acids.